This TCR beta chain was recovered during a study of T cell changes during pregnancy in multiple sclerosis. Method: immunoSEQ multiplex PCR; TCRdb's copy keeps in-frame clones and lacks some. The table includes approximately 64,000 clones, about 90% detected once. The germline CDR1 and CDR2 sequences are SQVTM and ANQGSEA. The CDR3 is 12 residues long. V was pared by 4 bases and J by 9 bases, with 13 bases between. This chain uses TRBV29-1 with TRBJ1-5, with D unclear. The TCR sequence derives from a female donor in good health, enrolled as a control in a pregnancy study. Here the sequenced sample was peripheral blood, taken in the second trimester of pregnancy. The CDR3: CSVVLPRGPQHF. DNA for the CDR3: TGCAGCGTTGTACTCCCTCGGGGGCCCCAGCATTTT.